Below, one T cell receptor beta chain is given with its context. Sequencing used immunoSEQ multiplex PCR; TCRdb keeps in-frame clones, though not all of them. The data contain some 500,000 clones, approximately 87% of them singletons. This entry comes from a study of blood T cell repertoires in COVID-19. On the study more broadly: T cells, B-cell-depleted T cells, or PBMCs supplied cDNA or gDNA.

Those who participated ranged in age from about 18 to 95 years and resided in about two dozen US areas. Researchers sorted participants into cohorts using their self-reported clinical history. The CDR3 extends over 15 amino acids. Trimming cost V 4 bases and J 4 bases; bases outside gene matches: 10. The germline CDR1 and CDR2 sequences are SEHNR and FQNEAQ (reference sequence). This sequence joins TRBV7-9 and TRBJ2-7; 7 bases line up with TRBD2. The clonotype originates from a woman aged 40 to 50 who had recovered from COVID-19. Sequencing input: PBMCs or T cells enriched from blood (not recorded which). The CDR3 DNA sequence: TGTGCCAGCAGCTCCGCCTTGCGCGGGAGATACGAGCAGTACTTC. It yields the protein CASSSALRGRYEQYF.